One sample yielded the 9 T cell receptor beta chains listed below, sequenced in a study of blood T cell repertoires in COVID-19. The repertoire was sequenced with immunoSEQ multiplex PCR; TCRdb's copy has only in-frame clones and lacks some. This sample has under 500,000 clones, with about 90% found just once. Material: PBMCs or T cells enriched from blood (not recorded which). The receptors derive from a woman aged 18 to 35 with acute COVID-19.

The V gene is TRBV11-2, the J gene TRBJ2-1; 7 nucleotides line up with TRBD2. The germline V gene has CDR1 SGHAT and CDR2 FQNNGV. This CDR3 comprises 14 residues. V was pared by 5 bases and J by 5 bases, with 6 bases of the junction left unmatched. Here the CDR3 DNA reads TGTGCCAGCAGCCAACGACTAGCCGACAATGAGCAGTTCTTC. Translation gives CASSQRLADNEQFF.

This clone has a handful of counts. The chain couples TRBV5-4 to TRBJ1-6; D possibly corresponds to TRBD1 (5 bases). The CDR3 contains 15 residues. Trimming removed 1 base at V and 0 bases at J, with 5 bases between. The germline V gene encodes CDR1 SGHNT and CDR2 YYREEE (reference sequence). CDR3 region: CASSLQGSYNSPLHF. DNA of the CDR3: TGTGCCAGCAGCTTGCAGGGCTCCTATAATTCACCCCTCCACTTT. Full variable domain (missing parts from reference TRBV5-4 and TRBJ1-6): ETGVTQSPTHLIKTRGQQVTLRCSSQSGHNTVSWYQQALGQGPQFIFQYYREEENGRGNFPPRFSGLQFPNYSSELNVNALELDDSALYLCASSLQGSYNSPLHFGNGTRLTVT.

The V gene is TRBV5-4, the J gene TRBJ1-2; 8 positions match TRBD1. Looked up from germline, CDR1 is SGHNT and CDR2 is YYREEE (reference sequence). After removal of 4 bases from V and 5 bases from J, the junction contained 7 bases not matched to a gene. The CDR3 extends over 14 amino acids. Written as DNA, the CDR3 is TGTGCCAGCAGCCTTTCGGACAGGGAGTATGGCTACACCTTC. Protein product: CASSLSDREYGYTF.

The chain employs TRBV19 and TRBJ1-1; 10 bases agree with TRBD1. V lost 8 bases and J lost 6; bases outside the gene matches: 6. CDR1 is LNHDA and CDR2 is SQIVND in the germline V gene (reference sequence). This CDR3 has 13 amino acids. CDR3 nucleotides: TGTGCCAGTGGGGACAGGGGAACGGCTGAAGCTTTCTTT. It is translated as CASGDRGTAEAFF.

This chain links TRBV5-5 with TRBJ2-1; D might be TRBD1 (7 bases). The V gene lost 3 bases and the J gene lost 7 bases, with 17 bases spanning the gap. Germline V CDR1 and CDR2: SGHKS, YYEKEE (reference sequence). There are 15 residues in the CDR3. For the CDR3, the DNA is TGTGCCAGCAGCTCAAGCCGACAGGGAGGAAATGAGCAGTTCTTC. It is translated as CASSSSRQGGNEQFF. Together with reference TRBV5-5 and TRBJ2-1, the CDR3 gives the full variable domain: DAGVTQSPTHLIKTRGQQVTLRCSPISGHKSVSWYQQVLGQGPQFIFQYYEKEERGRGNFPDRFSARQFPNYSSELNVNALLLGDSALYLCASSSSRQGGNEQFFGPGTRLTVL.

J is TRBJ1-2 and V is TRBV7-2, with TRBD1 identical over 9 bases. The germline V gene has CDR1 SGHTA and CDR2 FQGNSA. CDR3 length: 16 amino acids. J gave up 7 bases and V 6 bases, and 15 bases lay outside the gene matches. This CDR3 reads CASRAAGTGLMGGYTF. CDR3 in DNA: TGTGCCAGCAGAGCCGCCGGGACAGGGTTAATGGGTGGCTACACCTTC.

This sequence joins TRBV5-4 and TRBJ1-2; 7 nucleotides align to TRBD1. CDR1 is SGHNT and CDR2 is YYREEE in the germline V gene (reference sequence). V dropped 4 bases and J dropped 6; count of bases not matched to a gene: 6. The CDR3 length is 13 residues. The CDR3 bases are TGTGCCAGCAGCGTTCAGGGGGGCGATGGCTACACCTTC. Encoded protein: CASSVQGGDGYTF.

V is TRBV7-2 and J is TRBJ2-1, with 10 bases fitting TRBD2. Looked up from germline, CDR1 is SGHTA and CDR2 is FQGNSA. There are 16 residues in the CDR3. The junction had 8 bases not matched to a gene; V was cut back by 1 base and J by 8 bases. In DNA form, the CDR3 reads TGTGCCAGCAGCTTAGGTAGCATCCTAGCGGGAGATGAGCAGTTCTTC. Amino acids: CASSLGSILAGDEQFF.

The gene calls are TRBV7-9 and TRBJ2-4, with 7 bases matching TRBD2. The CDR3 runs to 13 residues. The germline V gene encodes CDR1 SEHNR and CDR2 FQNEAQ (reference sequence). With V trimmed by 1 base and J by 7 bases, 1 base remained unmatched. In DNA form, the CDR3 reads TGTGCCAGCAGCTTAGGGGAGGGGAACATTCAGTACTTC. Amino acid sequence: CASSLGEGNIQYF.